By sample share, the clone carrying this T cell receptor (beta chain) is large (0.1 to 1%). Its target is unknown. This specimen comes from a study of T cell repertoires in cytomegalovirus infection. Turning to the study itself: CMV epitopes that were recently identified and HLA-C-restricted were used alongside well-studied HLA-B-restricted ones. Public TCR beta signatures provided an indication of both CMV infection and a matching HLA type. Study-wide findings and caveats: HLA-C-restricted TCR beta clonotypes specific for CMV led the ex vivo response. Cumulative frequency of public TCR beta families picked out carriers of CMV plus the relevant HLA.

TCRdb ran MiXCR on the reads and lists one entry per CDR3 protein. This sample yields roughly 68,000 distinct CDR3 sequences, of which over 20% are seen a single time; 65% to 75% belongs to the top ten. From germline, CDR1 is SGHTA and CDR2 FQGNSA. This CDR3 is built from 16 residues. The V gene lost 5 bases and the J gene lost 6 bases, with 22 bases spanning the gap. This TCR was recovered from a human donor in good health (CMV status not recorded). Some clones in this sample may be carry-over from other donors' samples. The V gene is TRBV7-2, the J gene TRBJ1-2, with D maybe TRBD1 (6 bases). Sequences were derived from CD8+ T cells from cultured PBMCs, sampled from culture after CMV antigen stimulation. The CDR3 sequence is CASSASSLQGRDGYTF. CDR3 nucleotides: TGTGCCAGCAGCGCCTCGTCCCTACAGGGTAGAGATGGCTACACCTTC.